This TCR beta chain was retrieved from a study of blood T cell repertoires in COVID-19 (dated by TCRdb to the early 2020s). Background for the entire study: Samples from collaborators originated in the United States, Italy and Spain and spanned both the acute and convalescent phases of COVID-19. Nearly every sample came with metadata listing a de-identified subject ID, COVID-19 status, age in years and sex. Where available, HLA class I and class II types were obtained from metadata supplied by the sample provider rather than from assay-based typing. The samples were drawn from the first 160 participants of the ongoing ImmuneRACE study and from some 1,300 subjects provided by 6 global collaborators. The repertoires were released in a freely available public database meant as a resource for research on the immune response to SARS-CoV-2. The material from the prospective study consisted of cDNA or gDNA derived from T cells, B-cell-depleted T cells, or PBMCs. Subjects who had been exposed to COVID-19, were actively infected with it, or had recovered from it provided the deeply sampled blood TCRbeta repertoires that made up the dataset.

Each collaborating institution followed its own protocols to collect whole blood in K2EDTA tubes. For TCRbeta analysis, collaborators shipped samples as frozen whole blood, isolated PBMCs, or DNA extracted from either of those sample types. The germline V gene gives CDR1 as SGHRS and CDR2 as YFSETQ. At the junction V is shortened by 2 bases and J by 2 bases, with 10 bases in between. The CDR3, from cysteine to phenylalanine, totals 14 residues. Only the CDR3 DNA is retained, 42 bases long and in frame from the first base. Study-wide conclusions, independent of this receptor: Clinical and demographic metadata were provided uncurated, with the amount varying by source and participant.

Note on this clone: Its specific antigen is unknown. No much larger clonotype is one base removed from it; base qualities were not supplied.

TCRbeta CDR3 regions were amplified from genomic DNA using the immunoSEQ Assay, a bias-controlled multiplex PCR. The authors' pipeline ran thus. Within the assay, amplification of reference gene primers was used to estimate how many nucleated cells each sample contained. To quantify the absolute abundance of each unique TCRbeta CDR3 rearrangement, sequence reads were collapsed and filtered. For each sample, productive Simpson clonality was calculated as the square root of Simpson's diversity index over productive rearrangements. Sourced from immuneACCESS, this table was stored by TCRdb with only in-frame sequences that have V and J called. A share of the clones is absent; for the studies checked, an unresolved V gene accounts for under half, and the remainder has no known explanation. V and J calls and clone size come straight from that table; D and trimming were deduced from the DNA. The sample profile shows about 190,000 clones; around nine tenths of them were found once. The ten biggest clones cover around 1.1% of the sample.

The source is a man younger than 40 with acute or convalescent COVID-19. The sequencing input was peripheral blood. In this chain, TRBV5-1 is recombined with TRBJ2-5; TRBD2 is a possible D gene, resting on 6 matching bases. The CDR3 reads as follows: CASSFRDLQETQYF. In nucleotides, the sequence is TGCGCCAGCAGCTTCCGGGACTTACAAGAGACCCAGTACTTC.